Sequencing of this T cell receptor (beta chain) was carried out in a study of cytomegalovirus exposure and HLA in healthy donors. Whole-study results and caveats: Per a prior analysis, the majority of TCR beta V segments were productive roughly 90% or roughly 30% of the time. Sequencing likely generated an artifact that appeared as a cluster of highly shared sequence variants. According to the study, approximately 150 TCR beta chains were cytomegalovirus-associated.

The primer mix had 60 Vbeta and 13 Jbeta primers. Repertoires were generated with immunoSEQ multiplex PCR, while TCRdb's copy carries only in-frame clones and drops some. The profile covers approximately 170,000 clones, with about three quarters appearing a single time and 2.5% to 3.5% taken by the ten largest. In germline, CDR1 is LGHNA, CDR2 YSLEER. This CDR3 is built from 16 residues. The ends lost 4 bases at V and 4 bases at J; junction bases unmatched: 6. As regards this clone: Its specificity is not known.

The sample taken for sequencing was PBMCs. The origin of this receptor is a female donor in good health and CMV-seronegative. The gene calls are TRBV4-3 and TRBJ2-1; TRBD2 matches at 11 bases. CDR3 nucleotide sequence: TGCGCCAGCAGCCCGGCCGGGACTAGCGGATACAATGAGCAGTTCTTC. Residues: CASSPAGTSGYNEQFF.